This T cell receptor (beta chain) is drawn from a study of T cell responses to AZD1222 COVID-19 vaccine. Whole-study context: Whether given at about 4 or about 12 weeks, second doses were pooled. Study results and limitations: Seropositivity was recorded at baseline in only 6 or 7 AZD1222 recipients. Donors skewed white British and female; clonal diversity was possibly underestimated. Recipients of two AZD1222 doses showed rising Spike-specific TCR breadth and depth.

Trimming took 3 bases from V and 0 from J, leaving 9 bases between them. Germline assignment: CDR1 MNHEY and CDR2 SVGAGI. This CDR3 contains 15 residues. About this clone itself: What it binds is unknown.

Assay used: immunoSEQ multiplex PCR; TCRdb lists only in-frame clones, some missing. The sample has 60,000 to 70,000 clones, about 85% seen once; the top ten hold less than 20%. This sequence joins TRBV6-5 and TRBJ1-3; no clear D. The material sequenced was peripheral blood, taken on day 0 of AZD1222 vaccination. This clonotype was obtained from an adult in good health. This chain's CDR3 is CASSYSVDSGNTIYF. The CDR3 DNA follows: TGTGCCAGCAGTTATAGTGTGGACTCTGGAAACACCATATATTTT.